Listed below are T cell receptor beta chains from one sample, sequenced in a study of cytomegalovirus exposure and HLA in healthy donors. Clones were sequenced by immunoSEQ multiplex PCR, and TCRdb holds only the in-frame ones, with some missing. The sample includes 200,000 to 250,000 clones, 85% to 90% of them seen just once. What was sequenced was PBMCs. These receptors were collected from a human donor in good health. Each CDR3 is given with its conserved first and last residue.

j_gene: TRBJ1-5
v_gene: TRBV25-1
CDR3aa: CASSDSNQPQHF

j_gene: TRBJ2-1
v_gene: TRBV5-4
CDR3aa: CASSQPRRQGGSSYNEQFF

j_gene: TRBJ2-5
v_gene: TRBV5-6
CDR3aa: CASSLLGTGKEETQYF

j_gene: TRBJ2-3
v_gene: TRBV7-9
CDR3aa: CSSSPTGGGSIDTQYF

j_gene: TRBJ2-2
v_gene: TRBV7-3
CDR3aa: CASSAGPRGRAGELFF

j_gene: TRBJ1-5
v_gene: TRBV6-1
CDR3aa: CASSEFRAGGGQPQHF

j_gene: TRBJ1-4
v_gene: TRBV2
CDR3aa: CASSSGTSEKLFF

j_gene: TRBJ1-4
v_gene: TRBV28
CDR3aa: CASNQEGATNEKLFF

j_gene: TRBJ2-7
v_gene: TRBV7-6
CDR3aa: CASSLGQGMAYEQYF

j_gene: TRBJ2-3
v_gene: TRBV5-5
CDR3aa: CATDAGQGTVHTDTQYF

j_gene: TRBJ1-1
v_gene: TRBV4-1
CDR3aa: CASSRSTGGTEAFF

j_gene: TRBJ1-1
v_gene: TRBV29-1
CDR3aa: CSVAGMAEAFF

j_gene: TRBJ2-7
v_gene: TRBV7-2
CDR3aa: CASSSSLREISYEQYF

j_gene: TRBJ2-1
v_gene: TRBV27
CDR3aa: CASSLEGGPYEQFF

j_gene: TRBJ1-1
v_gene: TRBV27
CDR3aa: CATKPTGGAGFTEAFF

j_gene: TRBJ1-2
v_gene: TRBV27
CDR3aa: CASRSRETNYGYTF

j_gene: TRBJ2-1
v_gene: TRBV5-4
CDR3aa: CASSPRLTSGSNEQFF

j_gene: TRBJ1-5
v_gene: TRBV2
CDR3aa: CASRGTDYSNQPQHF

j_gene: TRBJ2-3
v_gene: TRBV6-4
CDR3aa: CASTPQVGTDTQYF

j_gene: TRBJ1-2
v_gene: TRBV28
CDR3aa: CASSSRDRGYGYTF

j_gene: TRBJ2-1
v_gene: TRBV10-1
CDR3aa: CASSEGYRGPNNEQFF

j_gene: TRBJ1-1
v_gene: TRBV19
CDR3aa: CASTLPRTGVRNTEAFF

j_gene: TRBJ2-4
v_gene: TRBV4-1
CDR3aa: CASSQVNSQNIQYF

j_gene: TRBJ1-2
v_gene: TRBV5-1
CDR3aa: CASSLNRDRGGYTF

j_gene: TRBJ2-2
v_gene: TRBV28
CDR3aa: CASPGNTGELFF

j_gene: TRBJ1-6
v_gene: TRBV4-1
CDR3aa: CASSQGQLINSPLHF

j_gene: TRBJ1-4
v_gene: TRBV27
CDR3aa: CASTTIQGRGEKLFF

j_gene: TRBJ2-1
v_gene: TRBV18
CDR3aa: CASSPPSQGFNEQFF

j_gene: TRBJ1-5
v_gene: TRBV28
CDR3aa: CASSFYMGNQPQHF

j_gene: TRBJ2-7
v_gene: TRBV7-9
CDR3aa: CSSSRGLAGVGYEQYF

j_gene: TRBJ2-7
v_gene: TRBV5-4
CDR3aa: CASSPWGSGSLNEQYF

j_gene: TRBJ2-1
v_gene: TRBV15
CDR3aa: CATSRDGTESYNEQFF

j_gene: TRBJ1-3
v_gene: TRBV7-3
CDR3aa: CASSLRDSSGNTIYF

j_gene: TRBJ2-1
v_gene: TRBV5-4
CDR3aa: CASSSSELAVSYNEQFF